This TCR beta chain was observed in a study of regulatory and conventional T cells in RAG deficiency. Study results and limitations: Shorter CDR3s in all patient subsets; >90% Treg-Tconv overlap in Omenn. These Omenn syndrome Treg sorts may hold peripherally activated cells instead. Omenn syndrome and CID/AS patients had 85 to 100-fold fewer unique Treg TCR beta sequences, versus 8 to 10-fold elsewhere.

The CDR3 totals 19 residues. V dropped 1 base and J dropped 0; count of bases not matched to a gene: 10. Per the germline V gene, CDR1 is LGHNA and CDR2 is YNFKEQ. Concerning this clone itself: Its specificity is unknown.

Genomic DNA came from blood regulatory T cells gated CD4+ CD25-high CD127-low. Generated by immunoSEQ multiplex PCR, the TCRdb table keeps only in-frame clones and is missing some. The repertoire holds over 8,500 clones, with roughly nine tenths as singletons. These data were also filed under a second study, of regulatory T cells. From that second work: The PCR used 52 TRBV and 13 TRBJ primers. Patient repertoires had restricted TRB V-J pairs and skewed V and J usage, most in Tregs.

The receptor's source is a human donor in good health. Input material: Tregs sorted from blood. The chain is built from TRBV4-2 and TRBJ2-5; TRBD2 agrees at 11 bases. In DNA, the CDR3 is TGTGCCAGCAGCCAAGCATTAGCGGGAGGGCCGGGGTACCAAGAGACCCAGTACTTC. The encoded protein is CASSQALAGGPGYQETQYF.